This T cell receptor (beta chain) was profiled in a study of cytomegalovirus exposure and HLA in healthy donors. Looking at the study overall: Researchers previously reported finding more than 100 million unique TCR beta sequences from about 179 million T cells. When just under 400 donors were genotyped, about 81% of them were found to fall in the Caucasian-associated ancestry cluster.

On this clone itself: Its antigen is not identified.

Study results and caveats: Analyzed later, association rates of TCRs varied across HLA loci, with DRB1 most and HLA-C fewest. A later analysis found common viral pathogens apparently linked to several of the most significant clusters.

The CDR3 is made up of 18 amino acids. The germline CDR1 and CDR2 sequences are MDHEN and SYDVKM. After removal of 3 bases from V and 5 bases from J, the junction contained 9 bases not matched to a gene. The study ran its PCR with 60 Vbeta and 13 Jbeta primers. Method: immunoSEQ multiplex PCR; TCRdb's copy keeps in-frame clones and lacks some. The sample yields some 130,000 clones, 70% to 80% seen once. The sequenced material came from PBMCs. The origin of this receptor is a woman in her sixties or seventies in good health and CMV-seropositive. This chain links TRBV28 with TRBJ2-3, with TRBD2 matching 15 bases. DNA for the CDR3: TGTGCCAGCAGTTTGAGGACTAGCGGGAGGGCCGATGGAGATACGCAGTATTTT. Protein: CASSLRTSGRADGDTQYF.